This T cell receptor beta chain appears in the sequencing data of a study of OX40 agonist ivuxolimab in advanced cancers. Across the whole study: The mean age was roughly 60 years, ranging from roughly 23 to 79, with around four fifths of participants male.

This clone was seen only a few times. The antigen remains undetermined. Regarding the study as a whole: The study found that CD8+ T cells averaged more expanded clones than CD4+. The study found among the lowest clonal expansion in partial responders at 0.1-3.0 mg/kg.

Prior autoimmune disease or systemic immunosuppression barred patients. The data were produced by immunoSEQ multiplex PCR, yet TCRdb's version contains in-frame clones alone and is incomplete. This table holds fewer than 70,000 clones, approximately 87% found once. The CDR3 is 13 amino acids. Germline loops: CDR1 SGDLS, CDR2 YYNGEE. Trimming removed 4 bases from V and 3 bases from J, with 10 bases in between. This specimen was CD4+ or CD8+ T cells sorted from blood, taken in a trial of the OX40 agonist ivuxolimab. This rearrangement joins TRBV9 to TRBJ1-1; D uncertain. The receptor was derived from an adult with an advanced solid tumor such as melanoma, head and neck, liver or kidney cancer. The CDR3 loop is CASSLQMYTEAFF. The CDR3 bases are TGTGCCAGCAGCCTACAAATGTACACTGAAGCTTTCTTT.